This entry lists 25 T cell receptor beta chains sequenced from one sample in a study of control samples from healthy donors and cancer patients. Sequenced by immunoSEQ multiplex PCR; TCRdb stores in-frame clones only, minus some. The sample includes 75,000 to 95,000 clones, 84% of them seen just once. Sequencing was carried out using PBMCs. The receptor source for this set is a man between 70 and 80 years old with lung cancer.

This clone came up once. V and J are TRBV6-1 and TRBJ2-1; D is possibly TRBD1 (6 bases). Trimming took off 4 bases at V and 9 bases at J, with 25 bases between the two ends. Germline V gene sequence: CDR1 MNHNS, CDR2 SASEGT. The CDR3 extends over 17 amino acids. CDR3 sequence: CASSANRRDTSQSEQFF. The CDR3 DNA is TGTGCCAGCAGTGCTAATCGCCGGGACACCTCTCAGAGTGAGCAGTTCTTC.

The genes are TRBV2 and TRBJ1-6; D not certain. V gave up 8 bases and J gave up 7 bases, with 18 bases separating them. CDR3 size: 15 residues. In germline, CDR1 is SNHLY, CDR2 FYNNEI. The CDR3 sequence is CASFEQRLSNSPLHF. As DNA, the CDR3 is TGTGCCAGCTTCGAGCAACGACTCTCAAATTCACCCCTCCACTTT. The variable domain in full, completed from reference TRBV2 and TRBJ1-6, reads EPEVTQTPSHQVTQMGQEVILRCVPISNHLYFYWYRQILGQKVEFLVSFYNNEISEKSEIFDDQFSVERPDGSNFTLKIRSTKLEDSAMYFCASFEQRLSNSPLHFGNGTRLTVT.

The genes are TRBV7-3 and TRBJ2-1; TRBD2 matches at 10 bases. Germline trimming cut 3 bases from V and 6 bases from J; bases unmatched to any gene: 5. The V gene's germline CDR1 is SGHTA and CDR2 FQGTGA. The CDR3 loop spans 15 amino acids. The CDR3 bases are TGTGCCAGCAGCTTTTTAGCGGGGGGTGTCAATGAGCAGTTCTTC. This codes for CASSFLAGGVNEQFF.

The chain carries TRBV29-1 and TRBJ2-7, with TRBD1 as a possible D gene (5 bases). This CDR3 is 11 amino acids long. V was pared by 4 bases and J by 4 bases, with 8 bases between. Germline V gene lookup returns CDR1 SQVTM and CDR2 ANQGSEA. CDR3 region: CSVGQIYEQYF. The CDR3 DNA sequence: TGCAGCGTTGGACAGATATACGAGCAGTACTTC.

As DNA, the CDR3 is TGTGCCAGCAGTATGATGTATGGCTACACCTTC. Protein: CASSMMYGYTF. The genes are TRBV2 and TRBJ1-2; D gene ambiguous. V lost 5 bases and J lost 5, with 6 bases in between. CDR3 length: 11 residues. Germline V gene lookup returns CDR1 SNHLY and CDR2 FYNNEI.

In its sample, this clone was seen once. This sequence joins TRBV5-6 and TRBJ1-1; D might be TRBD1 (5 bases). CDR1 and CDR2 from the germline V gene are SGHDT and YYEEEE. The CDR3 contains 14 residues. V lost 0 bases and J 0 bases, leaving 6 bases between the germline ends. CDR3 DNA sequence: TGTGCCAGCAGCTTGGGACAGATGAACACTGAAGCTTTCTTT. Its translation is CASSLGQMNTEAFF. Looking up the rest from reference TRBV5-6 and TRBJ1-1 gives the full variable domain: DAGVTQSPTHLIKTRGQQVTLRCSPKSGHDTVSWYQQALGQGPQFIFQYYEEEERQRGNFPDRFSGHQFPNYSSELNVNALLLGDSALYLCASSLGQMNTEAFFGQGTRLTVV.

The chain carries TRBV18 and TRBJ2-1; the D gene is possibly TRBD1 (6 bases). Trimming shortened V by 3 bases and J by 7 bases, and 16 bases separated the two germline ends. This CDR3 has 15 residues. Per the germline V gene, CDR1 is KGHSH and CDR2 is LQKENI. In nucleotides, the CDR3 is TGTGCCAGCTCACCGTGGGCAGGGGTTGAAAATGAGCAGTTCTTC. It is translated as CASSPWAGVENEQFF.

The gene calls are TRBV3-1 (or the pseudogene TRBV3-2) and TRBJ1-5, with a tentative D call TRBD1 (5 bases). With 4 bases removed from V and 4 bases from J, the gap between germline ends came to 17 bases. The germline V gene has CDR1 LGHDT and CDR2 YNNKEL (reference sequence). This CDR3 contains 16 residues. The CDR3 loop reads CASSRSEGGGNQPQHF. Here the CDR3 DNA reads TGTGCCAGCAGCCGGAGCGAGGGCGGGGGAAATCAGCCCCAGCATTTT.

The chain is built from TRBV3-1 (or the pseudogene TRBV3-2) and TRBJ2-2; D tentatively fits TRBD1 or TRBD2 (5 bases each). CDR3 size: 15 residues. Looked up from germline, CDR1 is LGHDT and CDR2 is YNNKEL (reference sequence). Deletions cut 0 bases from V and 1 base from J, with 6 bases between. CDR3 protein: CASSQDGGNTGELFF. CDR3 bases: TGTGCCAGCAGCCAAGATGGGGGGAACACCGGGGAGCTGTTTTTT.

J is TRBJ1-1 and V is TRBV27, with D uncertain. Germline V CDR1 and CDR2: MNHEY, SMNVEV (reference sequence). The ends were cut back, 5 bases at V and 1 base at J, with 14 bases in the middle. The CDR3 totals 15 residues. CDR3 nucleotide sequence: TGTGCCAGCAGTCCCCCGATGCGTGGGAACACTGAAGCTTTCTTT. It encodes CASSPPMRGNTEAFF.

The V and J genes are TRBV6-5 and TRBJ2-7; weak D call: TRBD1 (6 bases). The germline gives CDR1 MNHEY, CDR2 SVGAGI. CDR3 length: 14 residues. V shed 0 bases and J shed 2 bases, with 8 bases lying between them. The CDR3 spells CASSYSRQAYEQYF. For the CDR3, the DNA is TGTGCCAGCAGTTACTCGAGACAGGCCTACGAGCAGTACTTC.

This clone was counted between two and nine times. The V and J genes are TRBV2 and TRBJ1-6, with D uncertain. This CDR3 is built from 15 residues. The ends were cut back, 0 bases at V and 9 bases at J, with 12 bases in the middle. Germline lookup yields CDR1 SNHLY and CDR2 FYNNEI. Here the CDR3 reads CASSEAHGIGSPLHF. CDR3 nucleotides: TGTGCCAGCAGTGAAGCGCATGGGATCGGTTCACCCCTCCACTTT.

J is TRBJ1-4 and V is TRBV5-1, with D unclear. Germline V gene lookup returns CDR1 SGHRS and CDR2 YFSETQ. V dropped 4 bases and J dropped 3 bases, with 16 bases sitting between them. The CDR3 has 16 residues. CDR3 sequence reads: CASSVLSRSANEKLFF. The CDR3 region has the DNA TGCGCCAGCAGCGTCCTCAGCCGTTCGGCTAATGAAAAACTGTTTTTT.

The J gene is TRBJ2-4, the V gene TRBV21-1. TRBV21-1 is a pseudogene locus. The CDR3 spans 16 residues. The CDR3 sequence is CASSKGVWGKQNIQYF. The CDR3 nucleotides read TGTGCCAGCAGCAAAGGGGTTTGGGGAAAGCAAAACATTCAGTACTTC.

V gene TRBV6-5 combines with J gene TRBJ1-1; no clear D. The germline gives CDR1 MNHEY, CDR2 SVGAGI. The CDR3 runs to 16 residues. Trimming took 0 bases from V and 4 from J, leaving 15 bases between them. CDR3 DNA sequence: TGTGCCAGCAGTTACTCGCGATTCGGCAGACTCACTGAAGCTTTCTTT. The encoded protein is CASSYSRFGRLTEAFF.

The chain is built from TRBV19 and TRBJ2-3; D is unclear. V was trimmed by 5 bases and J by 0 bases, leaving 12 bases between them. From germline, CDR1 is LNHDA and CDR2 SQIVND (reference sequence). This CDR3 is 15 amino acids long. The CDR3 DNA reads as TGTGCCAGTAGTCCTTCAAGGGTGAGCACAGATACGCAGTATTTT. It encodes CASSPSRVSTDTQYF.

The CDR3 loop is CASSQRQGERSPLHF. The CDR3 region has the DNA TGCGCCAGCAGCCAACGACAGGGTGAGCGATCACCCCTCCACTTT. V and J are TRBV5-1 and TRBJ1-6; TRBD1 matches at 7 bases. This CDR3 region has 15 residues. V lost 4 bases and J lost 10; bases outside the gene matches: 11. Germline V gene lookup returns CDR1 SGHRS and CDR2 YFSETQ.

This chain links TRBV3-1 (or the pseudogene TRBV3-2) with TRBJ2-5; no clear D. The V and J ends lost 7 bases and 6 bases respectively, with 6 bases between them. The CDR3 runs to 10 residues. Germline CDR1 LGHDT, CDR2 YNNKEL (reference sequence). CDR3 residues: CASNGKTQYF. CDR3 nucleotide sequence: TGTGCCAGCAACGGAAAGACCCAGTACTTC.

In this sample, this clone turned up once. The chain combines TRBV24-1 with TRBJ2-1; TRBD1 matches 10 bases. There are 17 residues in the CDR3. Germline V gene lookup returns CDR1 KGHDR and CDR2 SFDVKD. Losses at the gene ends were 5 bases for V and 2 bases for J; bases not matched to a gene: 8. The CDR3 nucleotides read TGTGCCACCAGTGCCGGCGGGACAGGGGATACCTACAATGAGCAGTTCTTC. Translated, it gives CATSAGGTGDTYNEQFF.

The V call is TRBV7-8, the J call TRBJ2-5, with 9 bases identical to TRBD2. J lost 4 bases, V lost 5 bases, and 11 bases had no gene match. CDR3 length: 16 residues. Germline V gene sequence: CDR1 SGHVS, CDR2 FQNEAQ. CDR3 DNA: TGTGCCAGCAGCGCCAGCGGGGGGCAGGGAAGAGAGACCCAGTACTTC. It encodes CASSASGGQGRETQYF.

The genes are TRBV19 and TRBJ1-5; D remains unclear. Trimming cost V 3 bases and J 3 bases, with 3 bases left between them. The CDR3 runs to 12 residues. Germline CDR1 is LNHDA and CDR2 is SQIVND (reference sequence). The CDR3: CASSMSNQPQHF. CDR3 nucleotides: TGTGCCAGTAGTATGTCCAATCAGCCCCAGCATTTT.

The CDR3 DNA reads TGCAGCGTTGTTAGCGCGGAGAGAACCTACGAGCAGTACTTC. Protein sequence: CSVVSAERTYEQYF. The chain carries TRBV29-1 and TRBJ2-7; D is perhaps TRBD2 (5 bases). Germline V gene lookup returns CDR1 SQVTM and CDR2 ANQGSEA. The CDR3 sequence is 14 residues long. V was pared by 4 bases and J by 2 bases, with 15 bases between.

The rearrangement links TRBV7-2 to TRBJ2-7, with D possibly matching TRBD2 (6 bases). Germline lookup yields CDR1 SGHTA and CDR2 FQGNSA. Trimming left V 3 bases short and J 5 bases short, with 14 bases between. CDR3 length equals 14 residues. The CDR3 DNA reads TGTGCCAGCAGCTTTGGGACTGCCCGGAACGAGCAGTACTTC. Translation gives CASSFGTARNEQYF.

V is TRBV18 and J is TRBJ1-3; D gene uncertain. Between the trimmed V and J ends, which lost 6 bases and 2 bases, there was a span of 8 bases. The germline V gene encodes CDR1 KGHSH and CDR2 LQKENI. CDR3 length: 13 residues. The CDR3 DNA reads TGTGCCAGCTCGCGAGGGACTGGAAACACCATATATTTT. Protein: CASSRGTGNTIYF.

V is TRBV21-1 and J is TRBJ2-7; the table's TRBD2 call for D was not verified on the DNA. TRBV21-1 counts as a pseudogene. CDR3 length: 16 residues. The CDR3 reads CASTSAELADRIEQYF. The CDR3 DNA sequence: TGTGCCAGCACCTCGGCCGAACTAGCGGATCGGATCGAGCAGTACTTC.